This TCR beta chain was obtained from a study of tumor-infiltrating lymphocytes in primary liver carcinoma. Study as a whole: Men and women, 30 to 69 years of age, made up the patients. T1-T3 N0M0 was the stage of the tumors, which were 4.2 to 10 cm across. Notes on the study in general: Tumor region pairs outstripped tumor-adjacent and tumor-blood pairs in overlap.

The germline V gene has CDR1 MGHRA and CDR2 YSYEKL. V was shortened by 8 bases and J by 1 base, with 8 bases between the two germline ends. The length of the CDR3 is 12 residues. Comments on this clonotype: The antigen remains undetermined.

Total RNA (roughly 530 ng) served as template for TCR beta cDNA synthesis primed by a constant-region primer. Investigators got TCR beta libraries out of three nested multiplex PCR rounds, done with slightly modified ARM-PCR. TRBV1-TRBV30 forward and Cbeta reverse primers drove the first two approximately 10-cycle rounds. TCRdb re-called the multiplex PCR reads with MiXCR, one entry per CDR3 protein. The table shows about 350,000 distinct CDR3 sequences, with about 65% occurring only once. Germline DNA was also extracted, with blood RNA taken from unsorted whole blood. Chronic HBV infection affected patients, none of whom had received treatment.

The sequenced sample consisted of peripheral blood. The clonotype comes from a man aged 40-49 years with primary liver carcinoma and hepatitis B virus infection. This sequence joins TRBV4-1 and TRBJ1-1, with D unresolved. The CDR3 region is CASRGTNTEAFF. The CDR3 DNA sequence: TGCGCCAGCCGTGGCACGAACACTGAAGCTTTCTTT.